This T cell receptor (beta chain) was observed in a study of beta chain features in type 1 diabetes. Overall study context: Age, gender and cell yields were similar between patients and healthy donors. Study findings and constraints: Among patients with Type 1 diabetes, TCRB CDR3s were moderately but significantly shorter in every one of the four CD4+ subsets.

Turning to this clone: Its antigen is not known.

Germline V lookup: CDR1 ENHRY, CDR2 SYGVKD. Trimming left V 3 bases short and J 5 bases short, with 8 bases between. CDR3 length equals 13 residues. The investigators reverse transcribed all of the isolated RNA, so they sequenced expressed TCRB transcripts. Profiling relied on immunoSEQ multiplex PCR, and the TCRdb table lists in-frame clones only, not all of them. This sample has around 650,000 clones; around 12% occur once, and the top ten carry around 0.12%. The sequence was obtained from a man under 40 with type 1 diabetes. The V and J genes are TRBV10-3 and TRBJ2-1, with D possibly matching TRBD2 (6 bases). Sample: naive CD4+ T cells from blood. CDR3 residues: CAISEGLHNEQFF. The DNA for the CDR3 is TGTGCCATCAGTGAAGGACTACACAATGAGCAGTTCTTC.